This TCR beta chain was recovered during a study of cytomegalovirus exposure and HLA in healthy donors. Overall study findings and caveats: Roughly uniform sequencing depth across donors was assumed, possibly incorrectly. A reported reduction in N-insertions relative to the roughly 670-donor mean was seen in an Asian-associated ancestry cluster in a later analysis. Among the most significant clusters, several appeared linked to common viral pathogens in a later analysis. Later analysis identified about 17,000 TCR beta sequences associated with HLA alleles, using a false discovery rate threshold of 0.05.

Primers included in the PCR were 60 Vbeta and 13 Jbeta primers. The table came from immunoSEQ multiplex PCR; TCRdb's copy has only in-frame clones and leaves some out. The sample lists about 220,000 clones, around 76% occurring once. The CDR3 is 12 residues long. The germline CDR1 and CDR2 sequences are MGHDK and SYGVNS. Trimming pared 5 bases from V and 5 bases from J, leaving 9 bases between. Details on this clone: Antigen: not known.

J is TRBJ2-5 and V is TRBV25-1; D is uncertain. Sequencing was done on a sample of PBMCs. This receptor was identified in a woman aged 40 to 50 in good health and CMV-seropositive. The CDR3 is CASSLTEETQYF. The DNA of the CDR3 is TGTGCCAGCAGTCTGACTGAGGAGACCCAGTACTTC.